This TCR beta chain was profiled in a study of beta chain features in type 1 diabetes. General observations from the study: Shorter TCRB CDR3s, moderately but significantly so, were found in Type 1 diabetes patients in all four CD4+ subsets. cDNA-based reads could over-represent cells with high TCR expression.

Expressed TCRB transcripts were sequenced because the isolated RNA had all been reverse transcribed beforehand. Method: immunoSEQ multiplex PCR; TCRdb's copy keeps in-frame clones and lacks some. The table has fewer than 300,000 clones, roughly a tenth seen once. Per the germline V gene, CDR1 is ENHRY and CDR2 is SYGVKD. This CDR3 has 14 amino acids. V trimming: 6 bases; J trimming: 3 bases; junction bases outside the gene matches: 7. This clone occurred a few times. Its matching antigen is unknown. This sequence joins TRBV10-3 and TRBJ1-1; 7 positions match TRBD1. The sequence came from a man aged 30-40 years with type 1 diabetes. Specimen: naive CD4+ T cells from blood. In DNA, the CDR3 is TGTGCCATCAGCCTGACAGGGACGGACACTGAAGCTTTCTTT. Translating gives CAISLTGTDTEAFF.